These 11 T cell receptor beta chains came from one sample sequenced in a study of shared clonotypes between healthy human individuals. Sequencing used immunoSEQ multiplex PCR; TCRdb keeps in-frame clones, though not all of them. The sample has roughly 1 million clones, around 78% seen once. Sequences were obtained from memory CD4+ T cells from PBMCs. Subset in this sample: CD45RA-negative fraction. The source of these receptors is a man between 18 and 29 years old in good health. Some clones in this sample may be carry-over from other donors' samples.

V and J are TRBV7-2 and TRBJ2-7; D possibly uses TRBD1 or TRBD2 (5 bases each). This CDR3 spans 16 amino acids. Germline CDR1 reads SGHTA; CDR2 reads FQGNSA. With 5 bases removed from V and 0 bases from J, the gap between germline ends came to 17 bases. The CDR3 region is CASSQLGTVSSYEQYF. CDR3 bases: TGTGCCAGCAGCCAACTCGGGACGGTTAGCTCCTACGAGCAGTACTTC.

This chain uses TRBV9 with TRBJ2-3, with D hard to call. This CDR3 has 13 amino acids. The germline CDR1 and CDR2 sequences are SGDLS and YYNGEE. V shed 5 bases and J shed 6 bases, with 13 bases lying between them. The CDR3 DNA reads TGTGCCAGCAGTCCTACAGCCACGGATACGCAGTATTTT. It specifies CASSPTATDTQYF.

The J gene is TRBJ2-5, the V gene TRBV11-2, with TRBD1 matching 7 bases. V trimming: 7 bases; J trimming: 3 bases; junction bases outside the gene matches: 5. The CDR3 sequence is 13 residues long. The germline gives CDR1 SGHAT, CDR2 FQNNGV. The chain's CDR3 is CASNRDRKETQYF. DNA for the CDR3: TGTGCCAGCAACCGGGACAGAAAAGAGACCCAGTACTTC.

This clone occurred once. The gene calls are TRBV11-1 and TRBJ2-2, with D perhaps TRBD1 (6 bases). The CDR3 is 16 residues long. V was pared by 5 bases and J by 0 bases, with 13 bases between. The germline V gene has CDR1 SGHAT and CDR2 FQDESV (reference sequence). CDR3 DNA sequence: TGTGCCAGCAGCCATGACAGGACAGCGAACACCGGGGAGCTGTTTTTT. Protein product: CASSHDRTANTGELFF.

The genes are TRBV5-4 and TRBJ2-7; 12 bases are shared with TRBD1. The CDR3 consists of 14 residues. Losses at the gene ends were 4 bases for V and 7 bases for J; bases not matched to a gene: 6. The germline V gene has CDR1 SGHNT and CDR2 YYREEE (reference sequence). CDR3 DNA: TGTGCCAGCAGCGCGGGACAGGGGGCGTGGGAGCAGTACTTC. Protein product: CASSAGQGAWEQYF.

A remark on this clone: Other DNA sequences from this sample encode an identical CDR3 as well. This sequence joins TRBV5-1 and TRBJ2-5, with TRBD1 matching over 8 bases. The CDR3 totals 13 residues. Germline lookup yields CDR1 SGHRS and CDR2 YFSETQ. V lost 2 bases to trimming and J lost 4 bases; unmatched junction nucleotides: 1. The CDR3 DNA reads TGCGCCAGCAGCTTTGGGACAGGAGAGACCCAGTACTTC. The encoded protein is CASSFGTGETQYF. The variable domain in full, with the rest retrieved from reference TRBV5-1 and TRBJ2-5, is KAGVTQTPRYLIKTRGQQVTLSCSPISGHRSVSWYQQTPGQGLQFLFEYFSETQRNKGNFPGRFSGRQFSNSRSEMNVSTLELGDSALYLCASSFGTGETQYFGPGTRLLVL.

V gene TRBV6-6 combines with J gene TRBJ2-1, with 10 bases identical to TRBD1. This CDR3 spans 15 amino acids. The V and J ends lost 2 bases and 7 bases, in that order; junction bases with no gene match: 5. Looked up from germline, CDR1 is MNHNY and CDR2 is SVGAGI (reference sequence). CDR3 DNA: TGTGCCAGCAGTTACCACGGGGGACAGGGGAATGAGCAGTTCTTC. It specifies CASSYHGGQGNEQFF.

This rearrangement joins TRBV18 to TRBJ2-2, with TRBD2 identical over 7 bases. The CDR3 totals 16 residues. CDR1 KGHSH and CDR2 LQKENI come from the germline V gene. The trim removed 3 bases at V and 5 bases at J, leaving 9 bases unmatched. The CDR3 reads CASSPSAASGTGELFF. Here the CDR3 DNA reads TGTGCCAGCTCACCCTCGGCGGCTAGCGGAACCGGGGAGCTGTTTTTT.

Turning to this clone: The sample has other DNA sequences that encode this CDR3 too. The V gene is TRBV18, the J gene TRBJ2-3, with 12 bases lining up with TRBD2. CDR3 length: 15 residues. J gave up 4 bases and V 3 bases, and 2 bases lay outside the gene matches. CDR1 and CDR2 (germline): KGHSH, LQKENI. The CDR3 DNA reads TGTGCCAGCTCACCTCTAGCGGGAGGGTCAGATACGCAGTATTTT. Protein sequence: CASSPLAGGSDTQYF.

CDR3 in DNA: TGTGCCAGCTCGGACGGGCGGGGCTATGGCTACACCTTC. Protein product: CASSDGRGYGYTF. The rearrangement links TRBV18 to TRBJ1-2, with D hard to call. The CDR3 runs to 13 residues. Trimming pared 6 bases from V and 4 bases from J, leaving 12 bases between. Germline-derived CDR1 and CDR2 are KGHSH and LQKENI.

The chain links TRBV2 to TRBJ2-5; 13 bases fit TRBD2. Losses at the gene ends were 7 bases for V and 5 bases for J; bases not matched to a gene: 4. This CDR3 comprises 14 residues. Germline-derived CDR1 and CDR2 are SNHLY and FYNNEI. In DNA form, the CDR3 reads TGTGCCAGCAATCGACTAGCGGGAGGCGAGACCCAGTACTTC. Its translation: CASNRLAGGETQYF.